These 12 T cell receptor beta chains were all obtained from the same sample, sequenced in a study of shared clonotypes between healthy human individuals. CD45RO-negative cells were positively selected for CCR7, leaving out terminally differentiated effector memory CD45RA+ cells. Repertoires were generated with immunoSEQ multiplex PCR, while TCRdb's copy carries only in-frame clones and drops some. The sample lists about 2 million clones; about 95% were seen once. Input material: naive CD8+ T cells sorted from blood. These receptors originate from a man aged 18 to 35 in good health.

In this sample, this clone turned up once. Mismatch with germline at one junction end may stem from a read error. The chain uses TRBV7-9 and TRBJ2-1, with D perhaps TRBD1 (6 bases). Germline loops: CDR1 SEHNR, CDR2 FQNEAQ (reference sequence). CDR3 length: 13 amino acids. The CDR3 DNA follows: TGTGCCAGCAGCTATAACGGGGACAAAGAGCAGTTCTTC. This sequence encodes CASSYNGDKEQFF.

The chain combines TRBV11-2 with TRBJ2-7, with D tentatively TRBD2 (5 bases). The V and J ends lost 4 bases and 2 bases respectively, with 9 bases between them. CDR3 size: 13 residues. Germline V CDR1 and CDR2: SGHAT, FQNNGV. The CDR3 reads CASSSGNPYEQYF. The CDR3 DNA reads as TGTGCCAGCAGCTCGGGGAACCCCTACGAGCAGTACTTC.

This chain connects TRBV19 to TRBJ2-7, with a possible D match to TRBD1 (6 bases). The CDR3 is 12 residues long. The ends were cut back, 5 bases at V and 7 bases at J, with 12 bases in the middle. Germline CDR1 LNHDA, CDR2 SQIVND (reference sequence). The CDR3 loop is CASSATGWEQYF. CDR3 DNA: TGTGCCAGTAGTGCAACAGGGTGGGAGCAGTACTTC.

This clone was recorded once. The chain recombines TRBV5-1 with TRBJ1-2, with D possibly matching TRBD1 (6 bases). The CDR3 is made up of 15 amino acids. Germline values: CDR1 SGHRS, CDR2 YFSETQ. V was cut by 2 bases and J by 4 bases, with 15 bases left in between. The CDR3 reads CASSFFSRDIYGYTF. For the CDR3, the DNA is TGCGCCAGCAGCTTTTTTAGTCGGGACATCTATGGCTACACCTTC.

In this sample, this clone turned up once. Other DNA sequences within the sample encode an identical CDR3. This chain uses TRBV27 with TRBJ2-5; D not resolved. CDR1 is MNHEY and CDR2 is SMNVEV in the germline V gene (reference sequence). This CDR3 spans 13 amino acids. The V and J ends lost 3 bases and 5 bases respectively, with 10 bases between them. The CDR3 bases are TGTGCCAGCAGTTTGCTCTCCGGGGAGACCCAGTACTTC. Amino acids: CASSLLSGETQYF.

This clone was observed a handful of times. V gene TRBV28 combines with J gene TRBJ2-3; D possibly corresponds to TRBD2 (5 bases). The CDR3 spans 16 residues. V was pared by 3 bases and J by 0 bases, with 13 bases between. Germline CDR1 reads MDHEN; CDR2 reads SYDVKM. In DNA form, the CDR3 reads TGTGCCAGCAGTTTCTCGGCTAGCCAGAGCACAGATACGCAGTATTTT. This sequence encodes CASSFSASQSTDTQYF.

This rearrangement joins TRBV9 to TRBJ2-1, with no clear D. CDR1 is SGDLS and CDR2 is YYNGEE in the germline V gene. V lost 1 base, J lost 4 bases, and 12 bases lay in between. The CDR3 has 15 residues. DNA for the CDR3: TGTGCCAGCAGCGTATCTCAGGCAGTTTACAATGAGCAGTTCTTC. Translation: CASSVSQAVYNEQFF. The full variable domain, its missing parts supplied by reference TRBV9 and TRBJ2-1, is DSGVTQTPKHLITATGQRVTLRCSPRSGDLSVYWYQQSLDQGLQFLIQYYNGEERAKGNILERFSAQQFPDLHSELNLSSLELGDSALYFCASSVSQAVYNEQFFGPGTRLTVL.

This chain uses TRBV10-3 with TRBJ1-3; D is possibly TRBD1 (5 bases). The CDR3 has 17 amino acids. The germline CDR1 and CDR2 sequences are ENHRY and SYGVKD. V was clipped by 7 bases and J by 0 bases, with 19 bases between them. The CDR3 reads CAITKSGVMDSGNTIYF. The CDR3 DNA is TGTGCCATCACCAAATCGGGGGTAATGGACTCTGGAAACACCATATATTTT.

The V and J genes are TRBV25-1 and TRBJ1-2; the D is unclear. With 8 bases removed from V and 2 bases from J, the gap between germline ends came to 18 bases. Germline lookup yields CDR1 MGHDK and CDR2 SYGVNS. This CDR3 comprises 15 residues. In DNA form, the CDR3 reads TGTGCCAGCGAGCTATCAGTAAATGGCAACTATGGCTACACCTTC. It yields the protein CASELSVNGNYGYTF.

The chain combines TRBV5-4 with TRBJ2-1; the match to TRBD1 covers 8 bases. Germline V gene lookup returns CDR1 SGHNT and CDR2 YYREEE (reference sequence). Trimming took 4 bases from V and 5 from J; bases not matched to a gene: 11. CDR3 length: 16 residues. CDR3 nucleotide sequence: TGTGCCAGCAGCGAGGGACAGGCCTCTCACAACAATGAGCAGTTCTTC. Translating it yields CASSEGQASHNNEQFF.

The V and J genes are TRBV2 and TRBJ2-7; possible D gene TRBD2, 5 bases. The V end lost 3 bases, the J end lost 2 bases, and 11 bases lay between the germline ends. This CDR3 has 14 residues. Per germline, CDR1 SNHLY and CDR2 FYNNEI. CDR3 DNA sequence: TGTGCCAGCAGTGATTTGGAGGAGACCTACGAGCAGTACTTC. Amino acids: CASSDLEETYEQYF.

The rearrangement uses TRBV29-1 and TRBJ1-2, with 10 bases matching TRBD1. Germline lookup yields CDR1 SQVTM and CDR2 ANQGSEA. The CDR3 covers 12 residues. Trimming removed 7 bases from V and 6 bases from J; junction bases left unmatched: 5. The CDR3 here is CSDGTGVDGYTF. CDR3 coding DNA: TGCAGCGACGGGACAGGGGTCGATGGCTACACCTTC. Looking up the rest from reference TRBV29-1 and TRBJ1-2 gives the full variable domain: SAVISQKPSRDICQRGTSLTIQCQVDSQVTMMFWYRQQPGQSLTLIATANQGSEATYESGFVIDKFPISRPNLTFSTLTVSNMSPEDSSIYLCSDGTGVDGYTFGSGTRLTVV.